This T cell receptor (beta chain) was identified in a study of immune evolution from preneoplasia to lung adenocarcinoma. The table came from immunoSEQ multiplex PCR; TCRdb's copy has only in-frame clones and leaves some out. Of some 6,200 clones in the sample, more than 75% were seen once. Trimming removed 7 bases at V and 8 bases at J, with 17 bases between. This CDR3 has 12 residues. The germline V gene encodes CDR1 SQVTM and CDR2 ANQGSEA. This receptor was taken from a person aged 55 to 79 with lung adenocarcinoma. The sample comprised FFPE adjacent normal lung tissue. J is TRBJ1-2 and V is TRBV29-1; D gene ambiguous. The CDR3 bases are TGCAGCGCGGAGGGTGGCAGCGGGGGCTACACCTTC. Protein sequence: CSAEGGSGGYTF.